The clone carrying this T cell receptor beta chain was seen more than once but under ten times. This entry is derived from a study of blood T cells in healthy people across ages. A J-beta primer mix and a sample-barcoded 5' primer were used in a second PCR of about 7 to 12 cycles. TCRdb passed the 5' RACE reads through MiXCR, listing each CDR3 protein once. The data show 540,000 or so distinct CDR3 sequences, 40% to 50% seen once. V was pared by 3 bases and J by 6 bases, with 6 bases of the junction left unmatched. Germline-derived CDR1 and CDR2 are SEHNR and FQNEAQ (reference sequence). This CDR3 has 14 residues.

The chain joins TRBV7-9 to TRBJ2-7; 9 bases line up with TRBD1. This TCR derives from an elderly man in good health. The sequencing sample was made of blood. CDR3 nucleotide sequence: TGTGCCAGCAGCTTGGGGGGACAGGGAGGCGAGCAGTACTTC. It yields the protein CASSLGGQGGEQYF. Filled out from reference TRBV7-9 and TRBJ2-7, the complete variable domain reads DTGVSQNPRHKITKRGQNVTFRCDPISEHNRLYWYRQTLGQGPEFLTYFQNEAQLEKSRLLSDRFSAERPKGSFSTLEIQRTEQGDSAMYLCASSLGGQGGEQYFGPGTRLTVT.